This T cell receptor (beta chain) came from a study of cytomegalovirus exposure and HLA in healthy donors. Study results and limitations: Likely technical artifact: a cluster of highly shared sequence variants. Reports state that TCR beta sequences accurately predicted most subjects' HLA-A and HLA-B alleles.

The PCR contained 60 Vbeta and 13 Jbeta primers. Generated by immunoSEQ multiplex PCR, the TCRdb table keeps only in-frame clones and is missing some. The record lists around 50,000 clones, of which the ten most abundant hold about a sixth. Notes on this clone: The target antigen is unknown.

Sequencing was done on a sample of PBMCs. This receptor was identified in a male donor in good health and CMV-seronegative.

The CDR3 DNA reads as TGTGCCAGCAGTTGGGGGGGCCCCTCCTACAATGAGCAGTTCTTC. As protein: CASSWGGPSYNEQFF. The rearrangement links TRBV6-5 to TRBJ2-1, with D possibly TRBD2 on 7 matching bases. Germline CDR1 and CDR2: MNHEY and SVGAGI. This CDR3 is 15 amino acids long. Trimming took off 4 bases at V and 0 bases at J, with 10 bases between the two ends.